This TCR beta chain was identified in a study of cytomegalovirus exposure and HLA in healthy donors. Notes on the study in general: An assumption of roughly uniform sequencing depth across donors underlay the presence/absence analyses. It has been reported that TCR beta sequences accurately predicted the HLA-A and HLA-B alleles of most subjects. Common viral pathogens seemed, in a later analysis, to connect with several of the most significant clusters.

Primers included in the PCR were 60 Vbeta and 13 Jbeta primers. Sequencing was performed with immunoSEQ multiplex PCR; in TCRdb, only in-frame clones are kept and a portion is missing. The table lists about 170,000 clones, roughly two thirds of them singletons. For this clone: Antigen: not known.

The ends were cut back, 2 bases at V and 0 bases at J, with 5 bases in the middle. The germline CDR1 and CDR2 sequences are MNHNY and SVGAGI (reference sequence). The CDR3 loop spans 14 amino acids. The sequenced sample consisted of PBMCs. This chain links TRBV6-6 with TRBJ1-3, with a possible D match to TRBD1 (5 bases). This TCR came from a woman under 30 in good health and CMV-seropositive. This chain's CDR3 is CASSYDSSGNTIYF. As DNA, the CDR3 is TGTGCCAGCAGTTACGACAGCTCTGGAAACACCATATATTTT.